One sample yielded the 30 T cell receptor beta chains listed below, sequenced in a study of T-cell memory formation after mild COVID-19. One entry per CDR3 protein results from TCRdb running MiXCR on the 5' RACE reads. The profile shows 300,000 to 400,000 distinct CDR3 sequences, around 27% of them singletons. The sample was PBMCs or a T cell subset sorted from them (not recorded which). The receptors were gathered from an adult woman who had mild COVID-19 (a few samples of this study predate the infection). Cell type and time point are not known.

This clonotype has only a few counts. The V gene is TRBV20-1, the J gene TRBJ1-4; D not resolved. V was clipped by 0 bases and J by 5 bases, with 13 bases between them. The CDR3 spans 15 residues. The germline gives CDR1 DFQATT, CDR2 SNEGSKA (reference sequence). The CDR3 DNA reads TGCAGTGCTAGAGATCCCGGGGTAACAAATGAAAAACTGTTTTTT. Its translation is CSARDPGVTNEKLFF.

This clonotype has ten or more counts. The chain is built from TRBV5-1 and TRBJ2-3, with D tentatively TRBD1 (5 bases). V shed 0 bases and J shed 3 bases, with 11 bases lying between them. CDR1 is SGHRS, CDR2 YFSETQ, per germline. CDR3 length: 15 amino acids. CDR3 DNA: TGCGCCAGCAGCTTGGAGGGGCTAGGGACAGATACGCAGTATTTT. Protein: CASSLEGLGTDTQYF. Drawing the rest from reference TRBV5-1 and TRBJ2-3, the complete variable domain is KAGVTQTPRYLIKTRGQQVTLSCSPISGHRSVSWYQQTPGQGLQFLFEYFSETQRNKGNFPGRFSGRQFSNSRSEMNVSTLELGDSALYLCASSLEGLGTDTQYFGPGTRLTVL.

The chain combines TRBV7-2 with TRBJ1-4; D uncertain. The CDR3 totals 15 residues. Trimming stripped 1 base from V and 5 bases from J, with 11 bases between. The V gene's germline CDR1 is SGHTA and CDR2 FQGNSA. The CDR3 coding sequence is TGTGCCAGCAGCTTAGGATTAGTATTCAATGAAAAACTGTTTTTT. The encoded protein is CASSLGLVFNEKLFF.

CDR3 loop: CASPGSSEAFF. DNA of the CDR3: TGTGCCAGCCCAGGGAGTTCAGAAGCTTTCTTT. The rearrangement uses TRBV18 and TRBJ1-1; possibly TRBD1 for D (5 bases). The V end lost 8 bases, the J end lost 8 bases, and 12 bases lay between the germline ends. Germline CDR1 KGHSH, CDR2 LQKENI. There are 11 residues in the CDR3.

This chain connects TRBV11-2 to TRBJ2-1; 8 bases line up with TRBD1. Unmatched junction bases numbered 13, after V lost 7 bases and J lost 8 bases. The CDR3 loop spans 15 amino acids. Germline assignment: CDR1 SGHAT and CDR2 FQNNGV. The CDR3 sequence is CASTTSGTGLDEQFF. CDR3 nucleotides: TGTGCCAGCACCACTTCCGGGACAGGTCTCGATGAGCAGTTCTTC.

This chain uses TRBV18 with TRBJ1-1, with D tentatively TRBD1 (6 bases). Germline V lookup: CDR1 KGHSH, CDR2 LQKENI. V dropped 6 bases and J dropped 4 bases, with 18 bases sitting between them. The CDR3 runs to 15 residues. The CDR3 loop is CASSLGGRGGTEAFF. The CDR3 DNA sequence: TGTGCCAGCTCGCTGGGGGGGCGGGGTGGCACTGAAGCTTTCTTT.

This clonotype was recorded only once. The rearrangement joins TRBV20-1 to TRBJ1-1, with D uncertain. The length of the CDR3 is 10 residues. Germline V gene lookup returns CDR1 DFQATT and CDR2 SNEGSKA (reference sequence). Trimming shortened V by 1 base and J by 10 bases, and 7 bases separated the two germline ends. Here the CDR3 reads CSARVSGAFF. The CDR3 DNA sequence: TGCAGTGCTAGAGTCTCAGGAGCTTTCTTT.

This clonotype was detected a few times. J is TRBJ2-5 and V is TRBV5-5, with TRBD2 matching 11 bases. Trimming took 0 bases from V and 5 from J; bases not matched to a gene: 6. The germline V gene encodes CDR1 SGHKS and CDR2 YYEKEE (reference sequence). There are 16 residues in the CDR3. The CDR3 spells CASSLGASGGLETQYF. The CDR3 nucleotides read TGTGCCAGCAGCTTGGGGGCTAGCGGGGGGTTGGAGACCCAGTACTTC.

This clonotype was counted only a few times. The V call is TRBV11-3, the J call TRBJ2-1; D could derive from TRBD1 or TRBD2 (5 bases each). Germline V lookup: CDR1 SGHNT, CDR2 YENEEA. V shed 8 bases and J shed 3 bases, with 20 bases lying between them. CDR3 length: 16 residues. Here the CDR3 DNA reads TGTGCCAGCGGGTATATTGGGGGAGAAGGCTACAATGAGCAGTTCTTC. Its protein product is CASGYIGGEGYNEQFF. The full variable domain, in which reference TRBV11-3 and TRBJ2-1 provide the parts outside the CDR3, is EAGVVQSPRYKIIEKKQPVAFWCNPISGHNTLYWYLQNLGQGPELLIRYENEEAVDDSQLPKDRFSAERLKGVDSTLKIQPAELGDSAVYLCASGYIGGEGYNEQFFGPGTRLTVL.

This rearrangement joins TRBV21-1 to TRBJ1-5; the D call in the table, TRBD1, was not verified against the DNA. TRBV21-1 is a pseudogene segment. CDR3 size: 16 residues. The DNA for the CDR3 is TGTGCCAGCAGCAAAGCCGACAGGGGAAGCAATCAGCCCCAGCATTTT. Protein sequence: CASSKADRGSNQPQHF.

The chain uses TRBV20-1 and TRBJ2-1, with 10 bases matching TRBD2. The CDR3 is 15 residues long. Losses at the gene ends were 0 bases for V and 8 bases for J; bases not matched to a gene: 7. The germline CDR1 and CDR2 sequences are DFQATT and SNEGSKA (reference sequence). CDR3 amino acids: CSAREAGGPMDEQFF. The DNA of the CDR3 is TGCAGTGCTAGAGAAGCGGGAGGGCCGATGGATGAGCAGTTCTTC.

The chain joins TRBV7-2 to TRBJ1-1, with TRBD1 as a possible D gene (5 bases). This CDR3 is built from 13 residues. V was shortened by 1 base and J by 7 bases, with 10 bases between the two germline ends. Germline V gives CDR1 SGHTA, CDR2 FQGNSA. As DNA, the CDR3 is TGTGCCAGCAGCTTAGACTACAGGAGTGAAGCTTTCTTT. This translates into CASSLDYRSEAFF.

Only a few counts were recorded for this clonotype. The V call is TRBV5-1, the J call TRBJ2-2, with 8 bases aligning to TRBD1. The CDR3 extends over 13 amino acids. V dropped 4 bases and J dropped 8; count of bases not matched to a gene: 4. Per germline, CDR1 SGHRS and CDR2 YFSETQ. The CDR3 reads CASSTGQGGELFF. CDR3 DNA: TGCGCCAGCAGCACCGGACAGGGAGGGGAGCTGTTTTTT.

This clonotype was recorded a few times. The chain carries TRBV7-8 and TRBJ2-5; TRBD2 might be the D (6 bases). V shed 4 bases and J shed 5 bases, with 17 bases lying between them. The CDR3 loop spans 15 amino acids. Germline CDR1 and CDR2: SGHVS and FQNEAQ. CDR3 DNA sequence: TGTGCCAGCAGCTCCAGACTAGTTTCCCAGGAGACCCAGTACTTC. Translated, it gives CASSSRLVSQETQYF.

Only a few counts were recorded for this clonotype. V and J are TRBV4-2 and TRBJ2-2; possible D gene TRBD2, 6 bases. Between the trimmed V and J ends, which lost 0 bases and 1 base, there was a span of 12 bases. This CDR3 contains 17 residues. Germline loops: CDR1 LGHNA, CDR2 YNFKEQ. CDR3 amino acids: CASSQDRWRVNTGELFF. CDR3 nucleotides: TGTGCCAGCAGCCAAGATAGGTGGAGGGTGAACACCGGGGAGCTGTTTTTT.

V and J are TRBV7-3 and TRBJ2-1; D is perhaps TRBD1 (5 bases). The CDR3 covers 13 residues. V was pared by 5 bases and J by 8 bases, with 13 bases between. The germline V gene has CDR1 SGHTA and CDR2 FQGTGA. In DNA, the CDR3 is TGTGCCAGCAGCCCCCCAGGGCGGCATGAGCAGTTCTTC. This translates into CASSPPGRHEQFF.

The chain recombines TRBV18 with TRBJ2-4, with 9 bases matching TRBD1. CDR1 is KGHSH and CDR2 is LQKENI in the germline V gene. This CDR3 is 15 amino acids long. The trim removed 6 bases at V and 14 bases at J, leaving 17 bases unmatched. The CDR3 here is CASSQDRGQGDEKYF. The CDR3 nucleotides read TGTGCCAGCTCCCAAGACCGGGGACAGGGTGATGAGAAGTACTTC.

This clonotype showed up just a few times. The genes are TRBV7-9 and TRBJ1-2; 8 bases agree with TRBD1. CDR3 length equals 14 residues. The junction had 5 bases not matched to a gene; V was cut back by 4 bases and J by 4 bases. CDR1 and CDR2 from the germline V gene are SEHNR and FQNEAQ (reference sequence). The CDR3 loop reads CASSYTGGGYGYTF. In DNA, the CDR3 is TGTGCCAGCAGCTACACAGGGGGAGGCTATGGCTACACCTTC.

The chain employs TRBV18 and TRBJ2-3; D remains ambiguous. The length of the CDR3 is 17 residues. The germline gives CDR1 KGHSH, CDR2 LQKENI. Trimming removed 1 base at V and 0 bases at J, with 14 bases between. DNA of the CDR3: TGTGCCAGCTCACCACGGAAGCGAACCACTAGCACAGATACGCAGTATTTT. This codes for CASSPRKRTTSTDTQYF.

This clonotype was picked up a small number of times. The V gene is TRBV7-8, the J gene TRBJ2-3; D may be TRBD2 (5 bases). Trimming took off 3 bases at V and 4 bases at J, with 14 bases between the two ends. Germline CDR1 SGHVS, CDR2 FQNEAQ. The CDR3 is 15 amino acids. The CDR3 region is CASSFSIAPPDTQYF. The CDR3 nucleotides are TGTGCCAGCAGCTTTTCGATAGCGCCGCCAGATACGCAGTATTTT.

This clonotype came up a few times. The chain carries TRBV7-2 and TRBJ2-5; 10 nucleotides line up with TRBD1. The CDR3 spans 14 residues. With V trimmed by 5 bases and J by 5 bases, 5 bases remained unmatched. The germline V gene encodes CDR1 SGHTA and CDR2 FQGNSA. CDR3: CASSPDRGDETQYF. In DNA form, the CDR3 reads TGTGCCAGCAGCCCGGACAGGGGGGATGAGACCCAGTACTTC.

V gene TRBV15 combines with J gene TRBJ2-7, with D unresolved. The CDR3 has 15 residues. Germline-derived CDR1 and CDR2 are LNHNV and YYDKDF (reference sequence). The V gene lost 0 bases and the J gene lost 0 bases, with 9 bases spanning the gap. The CDR3 DNA is TGTGCCACCAGCAGAGAGGGCAGGCCCTCCTACGAGCAGTACTTC. Its protein product is CATSREGRPSYEQYF.

This clonotype came up a few times. The rearrangement uses TRBV6-5 and TRBJ2-2; no definite D call. Germline CDR1 MNHEY, CDR2 SVGAGI. The CDR3 has 15 residues. V was pared by 1 base and J by 0 bases, with 6 bases between. CDR3 DNA sequence: TGTGCCAGCAGTTACTTCGGTTCGAACACCGGGGAGCTGTTTTTT. It encodes CASSYFGSNTGELFF.

This clonotype was observed a few times. This chain connects TRBV7-9 to TRBJ2-7; D tentatively reads TRBD1 or TRBD2 (7 bases each). Germline-derived CDR1 and CDR2 are SEHNR and FQNEAQ (reference sequence). The length of the CDR3 is 13 residues. Trimming took 6 bases from V and 5 from J, leaving 14 bases between them. The CDR3 loop reads CASSPRGGDEQYF. DNA for the CDR3: TGTGCCAGCAGTCCCAGGGGGGGGGACGAGCAGTACTTC.

This chain links TRBV12-3 or TRBV12-4 with TRBJ1-2; D is possibly TRBD1 (6 bases). The CDR3 has 18 residues. Trimming stripped 4 bases from V and 3 bases from J, with 24 bases between. For the CDR3, the DNA is TGTGCCAGCAGTTCCTGGGGCCTTCGGGGGCCCCGTGACTATGGCTACACCTTC. Translation: CASSSWGLRGPRDYGYTF.

V usage is TRBV6-5 and J usage is TRBJ2-5, with D unresolved. The CDR3 extends over 11 amino acids. The V gene lost 10 bases and the J gene lost 5 bases, with 11 bases spanning the gap. The germline V gene has CDR1 MNHEY and CDR2 SVGAGI. The CDR3 nucleotides read TGTGCCACCAAGTTCCGGGAGACCCAGTACTTC. This gives the protein CATKFRETQYF.

This clonotype was observed a handful of times. The rearrangement joins TRBV6-5 to TRBJ1-2; D is unclear. The CDR3 contains 13 residues. The germline CDR1 and CDR2 sequences are MNHEY and SVGAGI. V was pared by 6 bases and J by 3 bases, with 11 bases between. As DNA, the CDR3 is TGTGCCAGCAGCCCGGAGTGGCACTATGGCTACACCTTC. This translates into CASSPEWHYGYTF.

This clonotype was seen only a few times. The V and J genes are TRBV5-1 and TRBJ1-3; D remains unclear. This CDR3 has 16 amino acids. The V and J ends lost 3 bases and 2 bases respectively, with 15 bases between them. Per germline, CDR1 SGHRS and CDR2 YFSETQ. The CDR3 loop reads CASSSGGRTPGNTIYF. CDR3 DNA: TGCGCCAGCAGCTCCGGAGGGCGAACCCCTGGAAACACCATATATTTT.

The chain links TRBV20-1 to TRBJ2-3; TRBD2 matches at 10 bases. Unmatched junction bases numbered 4, after V lost 6 bases and J lost 4 bases. The CDR3 loop spans 13 amino acids. The germline V gene has CDR1 DFQATT and CDR2 SNEGSKA (reference sequence). CDR3 amino acids: CSAEREGADTQYF. The CDR3 DNA is TGCAGTGCCGAGCGGGAGGGGGCAGATACGCAGTATTTT.

J is TRBJ2-7 and V is TRBV9; D gene uncertain. CDR1 and CDR2 from the germline V gene are SGDLS and YYNGEE. The length of the CDR3 is 16 residues. V dropped 5 bases and J dropped 1 base, with 19 bases sitting between them. The CDR3 is CASSNIKDGKSYEQYF. The CDR3 nucleotides read TGTGCCAGCAGTAATATTAAAGACGGAAAATCCTACGAGCAGTACTTC.